This T cell receptor (beta chain) was identified in a study of shared clonotypes between healthy human individuals. Nashville, Tennessee was home to all donors, who were Caucasian adults. V lost 1 base to trimming and J lost 4 bases, with 11 bases between them. The CDR3 is 14 residues long. Germline V gene sequence: CDR1 SGHTS, CDR2 YDEGEE. It was roughly 200 ng DNA, some 30,000 T cell genomes, that sorted-subset replicate PCRs used. In the original processing: ImmunoSEQ gave junction-only sequences without quality scores, so filtering differed. The data were produced by immunoSEQ multiplex PCR, yet TCRdb's version contains in-frame clones alone and is incomplete. The D gene and trimming were derived from the DNA, and the V and J assignments and clone size from that table. The sample yields almost 750,000 clones, just under 75% seen once.

The source of this sequence is a woman aged 25 to 45 in good health. The chain joins TRBV5-8 to TRBJ2-5; D unresolved. The sequencing input was memory CD4+ T cells sorted from blood. Subset meaning: CD45RA-negative fraction. The CDR3 region has the DNA TGTGCCAGCAGCTTGCGGCGCCAGTCAGAGACCCAGTACTTC. It yields the protein CASSLRRQSETQYF.